The clone carrying this TCR beta chain was recorded once. V lost 5 bases to trimming and J lost 3 bases, with 23 bases between them. From germline, CDR1 is MNHEY and CDR2 SMNVEV (reference sequence). The length of the CDR3 is 17 residues. The data belong to a study of T cell responses to AZD1222 COVID-19 vaccine. TCRdb keeps only in-frame clones here, not all; method: immunoSEQ multiplex PCR. The data show about 53,000 clones, with about 81% seen just once and over 20% held by the top ten. The clonotype originates from an adult in good health. The chain recombines TRBV27 with TRBJ2-7; D might be TRBD1 (6 bases). Sample: peripheral blood, taken on day 0 of AZD1222 vaccination. The CDR3 DNA reads as TGTGCCAGCAGTCCATGGAGGCGTGGGACAAACGACTACGAGCAGTACTTC. It is translated as CASSPWRRGTNDYEQYF.